This TCR beta chain was found in a study of beta chain features in type 1 diabetes. Germline V gene lookup returns CDR1 SNHLY and CDR2 FYNNEI. The CDR3 loop spans 14 amino acids. The V gene lost 10 bases and the J gene lost 0 bases, with 12 bases spanning the gap. Study-wide results and caveats: Among all four CD4+ subsets, Type 1 diabetes patients had TCRB CDR3s that were moderately but significantly shorter.

In its sample, this clone was seen a few times. Its antigen remains unknown. Expressed TCRB transcripts were sequenced after all isolated RNA was converted to cDNA. The repertoire was sequenced with immunoSEQ multiplex PCR; TCRdb's copy has only in-frame clones and lacks some. The sample yields 680,000 or so clones, 10% to 15% seen once. The authors obtained over 95% purity in all sorted populations. Input material: naive CD4+ T cells from blood. V is TRBV2 and J is TRBJ2-2; D gene ambiguous. This TCR was recovered from a man between 18 and 35 years old with type 1 diabetes. The CDR3 is CATRTATNTGELFF. DNA of the CDR3: TGTGCCACCAGGACGGCTACGAACACCGGGGAGCTGTTTTTT.